The 9 T cell receptor beta chains below were found in one sample sequenced in a study of CD8+CD57+ T cells in acquired aplastic anemia listed by TCRdb under 2018. The patients picked for sequencing were ones in whom flow cytometry had shown an expansion of CD8+CD57+ cells. Data came from an Illumina HiSeq 2000. Genomic DNA served as template for TCR beta VDJ combination and CDR3 sequence profiling. The public reads were reanalyzed by TCRdb: fastp trimming at Q25, MiXCR alignment, in-frame beta chains only. Rows are unified per CDR3 protein, each entry keeping the most common DNA and genes. This sample is represented by under 200,000 distinct CDR3 sequences; roughly 50% of them were singletons. 1.8% of the sample is in the top ten clones. Sequencing was performed on sorted CD4+, CD8+, or CD8+CD57+ T cells (not recorded which) from PBMCs. These receptors came from a human donor with aplastic anemia.

The chain combines TRBV29-1 with TRBJ1-3; TRBD1 matches at 11 bases. This CDR3 is 15 amino acids long. J was trimmed by 4 bases and V by 8 bases; bases with no gene match: 10. Germline CDR1 is SQVTM and CDR2 is ANQGSEA. The chain's CDR3 is CSRGQGALTGNTIYF. The CDR3 DNA sequence: TGCAGCAGAGGACAGGGGGCTTTGACGGGAAACACCATATATTTT. Looking up the rest from reference TRBV29-1 and TRBJ1-3 gives the full variable domain: SAVISQKPSRDICQRGTSLTIQCQVDSQVTMMFWYRQQPGQSLTLIATANQGSEATYESGFVIDKFPISRPNLTFSTLTVSNMSPEDSSIYLCSRGQGALTGNTIYFGEGSWLTVV.

This clonotype has more than one count but fewer than ten. This chain uses TRBV2 with TRBJ1-5; TRBD1 matches at 8 bases. The CDR3 runs to 14 residues. Trimming cost V 6 bases and J 6 bases; bases outside gene matches: 7. Per germline, CDR1 SNHLY and CDR2 FYNNEI. CDR3 in amino acids: CASRQGDLGQPQHF. Written as DNA, the CDR3 is TGTGCCAGCAGACAGGGGGATTTGGGTCAGCCCCAGCATTTT.

The gene calls are TRBV7-9 and TRBJ2-1, with unresolved D. CDR1 is SEHNR, CDR2 FQNEAQ, per germline (reference sequence). The CDR3 totals 12 residues. Trimming shortened V by 3 bases and J by 8 bases, and 8 bases separated the two germline ends. Here the CDR3 DNA reads TGTGCCAGCAGCTTCACGAATGATGAGCAGTTCTTC. Protein: CASSFTNDEQFF.

As for this clonotype: At one end the junction does not follow the germline gene, possibly because of a read error. The CDR3 region has the DNA TGTGCCAGCAGCAGTCTAGCGGGAGGGCCTGAGACCCAGCACTTC. This encodes CASSSLAGGPETQHF. The chain recombines TRBV9 with TRBJ2-5, with 12 bases aligning to TRBD2. The CDR3 totals 15 residues. The germline V gene has CDR1 SGDLS and CDR2 YYNGEE.

With respect to this clonotype: This could be a read error, since a much larger clone is one nucleotide away. The chain has TRBV4-3 and TRBJ2-2; TRBD1 might be the D (5 bases). Germline V gives CDR1 LGHNA, CDR2 YSLEER. This CDR3 has 15 amino acids. This chain's CDR3 is CASIQDRLGAGELFF. CDR3 nucleotide sequence: TGCGCCAGCATCCAAGATCGCTTAGGGGCCGGGGAGCTGTTTTTT.

The chain links TRBV11-1 to TRBJ2-7; 7 nucleotides agree with TRBD2. This CDR3 has 17 residues. The V gene's germline CDR1 is SGHAT and CDR2 FQDESV (reference sequence). V gave up 4 bases and J gave up 6 bases; unmatched junction bases: 18. The CDR3 nucleotides read TGTGCCAGCAGCTGGGGCCACCAGCGGGGCAGGTATGGCGAGCAGTACTTC. As protein: CASSWGHQRGRYGEQYF. Complete variable domain (other parts from reference TRBV11-1 and TRBJ2-7): EAEVAQSPRYKITEKSQAVAFWCDPISGHATLYWYRQILGQGPELLVQFQDESVVDDSQLPKDRFSAERLKGVDSTLKIQPAELGDSAMYLCASSWGHQRGRYGEQYFGPGTRLTVT.

J is TRBJ1-2 and V is TRBV5-1; maybe TRBD1 (5 bases). V lost 3 bases to trimming and J lost 7 bases, with 13 bases between them. CDR3 size: 13 residues. In germline, CDR1 is SGHRS, CDR2 YFSETQ. The CDR3: CASSYGGGAGYTF. DNA for the CDR3: TGCGCCAGCAGCTACGGGGGGGGAGCTGGCTACACCTTC. Full variable domain (rest looked up from reference TRBV5-1 and TRBJ1-2): KAGVTQTPRYLIKTRGQQVTLSCSPISGHRSVSWYQQTPGQGLQFLFEYFSETQRNKGNFPGRFSGRQFSNSRSEMNVSTLELGDSALYLCASSYGGGAGYTFGSGTRLTVV.

This chain connects TRBV7-9 to TRBJ1-1; the D gene is possibly TRBD1 (5 bases). Germline CDR1 reads SEHNR; CDR2 reads FQNEAQ (reference sequence). The CDR3 runs 12 residues. V lost 9 bases, J lost 3 bases, and 11 bases lay in between. CDR3 DNA: TGTGCCAGTACAGCGGGGGACACTGAAGCTTTCTTT. It encodes CASTAGDTEAFF.

This clonotype has just a few counts. The V call is TRBV10-3, the J call TRBJ2-3; tentatively, D is TRBD1 (6 bases). Between the trimmed V and J ends, which lost 1 base and 1 base, there was a span of 6 bases. The CDR3 totals 14 residues. Germline V gives CDR1 ENHRY, CDR2 SYGVKD. CDR3 nucleotide sequence: TGTGCCATCAGTGAGTGGACAGGCACAGATACGCAGTATTTT. Its translation is CAISEWTGTDTQYF.